This T cell receptor beta chain was sequenced during a study of vaccination effects on CD4 cells after COVID-19. The CDR3 consists of 13 residues. V was clipped by 7 bases and J by 7 bases; unmatched bases: 4. On this clone itself: Its antigen is currently unknown.

The protocol was immunoSEQ multiplex PCR, while the TCRdb copy is restricted to in-frame clones and leaves out a portion. Here the sample spans tens of thousands of clones, 73% being singletons. With more than nine days of culture completed, CD4+ T cells were isolated. Everyone in the study got two shots of either the BNT162b2 or mRNA-1273 vaccine. No vaccinee had earlier SARS-CoV-2 infection, and nucleocapsid antibodies were negative. Cultures had half their medium replaced with IL-2 medium on days 3 and 7. The chain joins TRBV12-3 or TRBV12-4 to TRBJ1-5, with 10 positions matching TRBD1. The sample here was CD4+ T cells from PBMCs cultured without peptide, taken after COVID-19 vaccination. This clonotype originated in a human donor who received a COVID-19 vaccine. CDR3 sequence reads: CASMGQGSQPQHF. The CDR3 DNA sequence: TGTGCCAGCATGGGACAGGGGAGCCAGCCCCAGCATTTT.